A selection of T cell receptor beta chains follows, all from one sample in a study of blood T cell repertoires in COVID-19. Assay: immunoSEQ multiplex PCR; the TCRdb copy retains only in-frame clones and omits some. The sample has 150,000 to 200,000 clones, around 85% seen once; the top ten hold about 0.81%. The specimen sequenced was peripheral blood. These receptors were obtained from a woman in her 70s with acute or convalescent COVID-19. Both conserved end residues are part of each CDR3. Fields, in order: D gene, clone size, V gene, J gene, CDR3 DNA, CDR3 protein. A D gene is named only where the DNA matches it firmly. The size of a clone is reported for some rows only, either as once, few or many, or as a class for expanded clones.

>.|.|TRBV6-2/TRBV6-3|TRBJ1-1
TGTGCCAGCAGTCCCCTCGGACGGGGTACTGAAGCTTTCTTT
CASSPLGRGTEAFF
>.|.|TRBV6-1|TRBJ2-4
TGTGCCAGCAGTGAAACTTGGAGGGGCTTTCAGTACTTC
CASSETWRGFQYF
>.|.|TRBV6-6|TRBJ2-2
TGTGCCAGCAGTTACGTCGCGGGGAACGGGGAGCTGTTTTTT
CASSYVAGNGELFF
>.|.|TRBV19|TRBJ1-5
TGTGCCAGTAGTATAGACCCCCCCGTCTATAGCAATCAGCCCCAGCATTTT
CASSIDPPVYSNQPQHF
>.|once|TRBV7-9|TRBJ1-3
TGTGCCAGCAGCTTTCAGCGGGTTCCTGGAAACACCATATATTTT
CASSFQRVPGNTIYF
>.|.|TRBV29-1|TRBJ1-1
TGCAGCGTTGTCCGGGGGGCTAACACTGAAGCTTTCTTT
CSVVRGANTEAFF
>.|.|TRBV2|TRBJ2-1
TGTGCCAGCAGGTCTTTTTCGTACAATGAGCAGTTCTTC
CASRSFSYNEQFF
>.|.|TRBV27|TRBJ2-1
TGTGCCAGCAGTTTCTTGTCCTACAATGAGCAGTTCTTC
CASSFLSYNEQFF
>.|.|TRBV3-1/TRBV3-2|TRBJ1-1
TGTGCCAGCAGCTACTCGGACACTGAAGCTTTCTTT
CASSYSDTEAFF
>.|.|TRBV2|TRBJ2-1
TGTGCCAGCAGAAACGGGGTCTACAATGAGCAGTTCTTC
CASRNGVYNEQFF
>.|.|TRBV7-2|TRBJ2-7
TGTGCCAGCAGCTTAGCCCGCCAGGGCCCTTCCTCCTACGAGCAGTACTTC
CASSLARQGPSSYEQYF
>.|.|TRBV7-6|TRBJ1-4
TGTGCCAGCAGCTGGTCGCCGGGACTCAGTGCAACTAATGAAAAACTGTTTTTT
CASSWSPGLSATNEKLFF
>.|.|TRBV19|TRBJ2-3
TGTGCCAGTTCATCGGGACTTTTGACAGATACGCAGTATTTT
CASSSGLLTDTQYF
>TRBD1|.|TRBV10-3|TRBJ1-1
TGTGCCACGCGACAGGGTGGGATGAACACTGAAGCTTTCTTT
CATRQGGMNTEAFF
>.|few|TRBV7-9|TRBJ2-7
TGTGCCAGCAGCTCAGGGAGGTACGAGCAGTACTTC
CASSSGRYEQYF
>.|.|TRBV6-1|TRBJ2-6
TGTGCCAGCAGTGCCAACGCGTATCCTCGGTCTGGGGCCAACGTCCTGACTTTC
CASSANAYPRSGANVLTF
>.|once|TRBV10-2|TRBJ1-5
TGCGCCAGCAGTGAGTCGAGGGGAGGGGTGGATCAGCCCCAGCATTTT
CASSESRGGVDQPQHF
>TRBD1|.|TRBV5-1|TRBJ1-5
TGCGCCAGCAGCTTAGGACAGGGAGATCAGCCCCAGCATTTT
CASSLGQGDQPQHF
>.|.|TRBV20-1|TRBJ1-2
TGCAGCAAGGGACTTGTCTATGGCTACACCTTC
CSKGLVYGYTF
>.|.|TRBV18|TRBJ1-3
TGTGCCAGCTCATCAACCGGCCCTCAGGGGGGAAACACCATATATTTT
CASSSTGPQGGNTIYF
>TRBD1|.|TRBV27|TRBJ1-2
TGTGCCAGCAGTTTTTCAAGGGGCAGGGGGCGATATGGCTACACCTTC
CASSFSRGRGRYGYTF
>TRBD1|.|TRBV6-2/TRBV6-3|TRBJ2-5
TGTGCCAGCAGTTGGGACAGGACCGGAGAGACCCAGTACTTC
CASSWDRTGETQYF
>.|.|TRBV6-1|TRBJ1-6
TGTGCCAGCAGTGAAGCACAACTATATAATTCACCCCTCCACTTT
CASSEAQLYNSPLHF
>.|.|TRBV19|TRBJ1-1
TGTGCCAGTAGTACCAGGGGTGAAGCTTTCTTT
CASSTRGEAFF
>TRBD1|few|TRBV24-1|TRBJ1-1
TGTGCCACCAGTGAAACCGGGACAGGGTACGCTTTCTTT
CATSETGTGYAFF
>TRBD1|many|TRBV5-6|TRBJ1-6
TGTGCCAGCAGGGCATACGGGACAGGGAATTCACCCCTCCACTTT
CASRAYGTGNSPLHF
>TRBD2|.|TRBV3-1/TRBV3-2|TRBJ2-7
TGTGCCAGCAGCCAAGATCGTCTAGCGGTCTACGAGCAGTACTTC
CASSQDRLAVYEQYF
>TRBD1|.|TRBV5-1|TRBJ2-5
TGCGCCAGCAGCCCGACAGGGAGTGGGGAAGAGACCCAGTACTTC
CASSPTGSGEETQYF
>.|.|TRBV18|TRBJ1-1
TGTGCCAGCTCACGGAGGGCCGACACTGAAGCTTTCTTT
CASSRRADTEAFF
>.|.|TRBV5-1|TRBJ1-2
TGCGCCAGCAGCGTACAGGGCCAAAAAGGCTACACCTTC
CASSVQGQKGYTF
>TRBD1|.|TRBV3-1/TRBV3-2|TRBJ2-7
TGTGCCAGCAGCCACCCCCGTCGTACCGGGACAGCCCCATCTTTTACCTACGAGCAGTACTTC
CASSHPRRTGTAPSFTYEQYF
>.|.|TRBV9|TRBJ1-3
TGTGCCAGCAGCGTAGCGGGAGAGGGGAGAAACACCATATATTTT
CASSVAGEGRNTIYF
>TRBD2|few|TRBV14|TRBJ2-7
TGTGCCAGCAGCCCTAGGACTAGCAACACCTACGAGCAGTACTTC
CASSPRTSNTYEQYF
>TRBD1|.|TRBV7-3|TRBJ1-1
TGTGCCAGCAGCTTAGAGGGGGCGATTTACACTGAAGCTTTCTTT
CASSLEGAIYTEAFF
>.|.|TRBV27|TRBJ1-2
TGTGCCAGCAGTTTTTCGTCGACGGTCAGTCCGGGCTATGGCTACACCTTC
CASSFSSTVSPGYGYTF
>TRBD1|few|TRBV27|TRBJ1-2
TGTGCCAGCAGTCCAGGGGGCGAGGGAAGCTACACCTTC
CASSPGGEGSYTF
>TRBD1|once|TRBV5-1|TRBJ1-2
TGCGCCAGCTCCAGTAACACGGACAGGAGAACTATCGCATCAGGGGGCTACACCTTC
CASSSNTDRRTIASGGYTF
>TRBD2|.|TRBV28|TRBJ2-7
TGTGCCAGCAAGACTAGCGGGAGTAGCTACGAGCAGTACTTC
CASKTSGSSYEQYF
>TRBD2|.|TRBV13|TRBJ2-4
TGTGCCAGCAGACGTAGCGGGGGAGAAAACATTCAGTACTTC
CASRRSGGENIQYF
>TRBD1|.|TRBV9|TRBJ1-3
TGTGCCAGCGGGCGCCGCCAGGGGGCTGGTATAACTGGAAACACCATATATTTT
CASGRRQGAGITGNTIYF
>.|.|TRBV5-6|TRBJ2-6
TGTGCCAGCAGCTTGGCCGTAAATGGGGCCAACGTCCTGACTTTC
CASSLAVNGANVLTF
>TRBD2|.|TRBV19|TRBJ2-3
TGTGCCAGTAGCCGTAGCGGGAGTGGCACAGATACGCAGTATTTT
CASSRSGSGTDTQYF
>.|.|TRBV10-2|TRBJ2-1
TGCGCCAGCAGTGAGTCCCAGGGCTCCGCATACAATGAGCAGTTCTTC
CASSESQGSAYNEQFF
>.|.|TRBV5-1|TRBJ2-1
TGCGCCAGCAGCTTGGTCTCTAGATCGTACAATGAGCAGTTCTTC
CASSLVSRSYNEQFF
>.|.|TRBV5-4|TRBJ1-1
TGTGCCAGCAGCTTGAATCTTTGGGCAGATGAAGCTTTCTTT
CASSLNLWADEAFF
>.|.|TRBV6-2/TRBV6-3|TRBJ1-2
TGTGCCAGCAGTAAACTTCAGGGGACCTATGGCTACACCTTC
CASSKLQGTYGYTF
>TRBD2|.|TRBV7-9|TRBJ2-1
TGTGCCAGCAGCCCAGGGACTAGCGGGAGTAACGACAATGAGCAGTTCTTC
CASSPGTSGSNDNEQFF
>TRBD1|.|TRBV15|TRBJ1-5
TGTGCCACCAGCACACAGGGGGCGAATCAGCCCCAGCATTTT
CATSTQGANQPQHF
>.|.|TRBV19|TRBJ1-1
TGTGCCAGAACCATAAGCCCGGGGAGGTATACTGAAGCTTTCTTT
CARTISPGRYTEAFF
>.|.|TRBV5-1|TRBJ1-1
TGCGCCAGCAGCTTGGCCGCAGGGTCCACTGAAGCTTTCTTT
CASSLAAGSTEAFF
>TRBD2|.|TRBV19|TRBJ2-3
TGTGCCAGTAGTATGGGGCGACTAGCGGGCGACACAGATACGCAGTATTTT
CASSMGRLAGDTDTQYF
>.|.|TRBV7-2|TRBJ2-3
TGTGCCAGCAGCTTACGCCCTACGGTGGATACGCAGTATTTT
CASSLRPTVDTQYF
>TRBD1|.|TRBV5-1|TRBJ1-4
TGCGCCAGCAGCCGCCGTTCGACAGGGGTGAACGAAAAACTGTTTTTT
CASSRRSTGVNEKLFF
>TRBD2|once|TRBV5-1|TRBJ2-7
TGCGCCAGCAGAGCTTCGGGGGGCTACGAGCAGTACTTC
CASRASGGYEQYF
>.|.|TRBV6-5|TRBJ2-1
TGTGCCAGCAGGCAAGCGGGTTCCTACAATGAGCAGTTCTTC
CASRQAGSYNEQFF